This is a list of T cell receptor beta chains from one sample in a study of post-analysis software for immune sequencing data. TCRdb re-called the PCR reads with MiXCR, one entry per CDR3 protein. Here the sample spans about 400,000 distinct CDR3 sequences, less than 35% being singletons. Sequenced material: blood. The receptor set was obtained from a girl aged 5-17 years with multiple sclerosis. Both conserved end residues are part of each CDR3. A D gene is named only where the DNA matches it firmly. Part of the rows lack a size; the others show once, few, many or a class for expanded clones.

V	D	size	J	length	CDR3	DNA
TRBV7-2	-	-	TRBJ2-1	17	CASSLWGPGQGMNEQFF	TGTGCCAGCAGCTTATGGGGGCCGGGGCAGGGGATGAATGAGCAGTTCTTC
TRBV7-2	-	few	TRBJ1-2	14	CASSATGMEDGYTF	TGTGCCAGCAGCGCCACAGGGATGGAGGATGGCTACACCTTC
TRBV6-5	-	few	TRBJ2-7	17	CASSYSISPASGYEQYF	TGTGCCAGCAGTTACTCGATATCCCCGGCGTCAGGCTACGAGCAGTACTTC
TRBV6-5	-	few	TRBJ2-1	14	CASSYEVAHNEQFF	TGTGCCAGCAGTTACGAGGTAGCCCACAATGAGCAGTTCTTC
TRBV6-5	-	few	TRBJ2-1	11	CASRGADEQFF	TGTGCCAGCCGGGGGGCGGATGAGCAGTTCTTC
TRBV5-1	-	-	TRBJ1-4	14	CASSFFGQNEKLFF	TGCGCCAGCAGCTTCTTTGGACAGAATGAAAAACTGTTTTTT
TRBV14	TRBD1	-	TRBJ2-6	15	CASTKQGNGANVLTF	TGTGCCAGCACCAAACAGGGGAATGGGGCCAACGTCCTGACTTTC
TRBV12-3/TRBV12-4	-	-	TRBJ2-7	15	CARSSGYRDVDEQYF	TGTGCCCGCAGTTCGGGGTACCGGGACGTGGACGAGCAGTACTTC
TRBV7-9	-	-	TRBJ1-1	13	CASSLELEGLAFF	TGTGCCAGCAGCTTAGAGTTGGAGGGGTTGGCTTTCTTT
TRBV28	-	-	TRBJ2-5	16	CASSHRRGSGQETQYF	TGTGCCAGCAGTCATCGTAGAGGGTCGGGGCAAGAGACCCAGTACTTC
TRBV9	TRBD2	-	TRBJ2-5	13	CASSTSGEETQYF	TGTGCCTCCTCGACTAGCGGGGAAGAGACCCAGTACTTC
TRBV12-3/TRBV12-4	-	few	TRBJ1-4	15	CASSLGQTRSGKLFF	TGTGCCAGCAGTCTAGGACAGACCCGATCCGGAAAACTGTTTTTT
TRBV6-6	TRBD1	-	TRBJ2-7	14	CASSYRTGSYEQYF	TGTGCCAGCAGTTACCGGACAGGGTCCTACGAGCAGTACTTC
TRBV5-1	-	-	TRBJ1-1	14	CASSSLQGSSEAFF	TGCGCCAGCAGCTCCCTCCAGGGGTCCTCTGAAGCTTTCTTT
TRBV7-8	TRBD1	-	TRBJ2-3	15	CASSSGTGATDTQYF	TGTGCCAGCAGCTCCGGGACAGGGGCCACAGATACGCAGTATTTT
TRBV12-3/TRBV12-4	TRBD2	-	TRBJ2-3	13	CASTGLLTDTQYF	TGTGCCAGCACGGGACTACTCACAGATACGCAGTATTTT
TRBV20-1	-	-	TRBJ2-5	13	CSAREVIQETQYF	TGCAGTGCTAGAGAGGTTATCCAAGAGACCCAGTACTTC
TRBV27	TRBD1	-	TRBJ1-1	15	CASSLAGGAATEAFF	TGTGCCAGCAGTTTGGCAGGGGGCGCAGCCACTGAAGCTTTCTTT
TRBV4-2	-	-	TRBJ2-3	14	CASSQDRGTDTQYF	TGTGCCAGCAGCCAAGATAGAGGAACAGATACGCAGTATTTT
TRBV28	TRBD2	-	TRBJ2-2	15	CASTAGGANTGELFF	TGTGCCAGCACCGCCGGGGGGGCGAACACCGGGGAGCTGTTTTTT
TRBV24-1	-	-	TRBJ2-1	13	CATSDEDLVGLFF	TGTGCCACCAGTGACGAGGACCTTGTCGGGCTGTTCTTC
TRBV10-3	TRBD2	-	TRBJ2-5	18	CAISEATPSGLSSETQYF	TGTGCCATCAGTGAGGCGACCCCCTCGGGACTAAGCTCCGAGACCCAGTACTTC
TRBV5-1	TRBD2	few	TRBJ2-1	14	CASRGLAGGNEQFF	TGCGCCAGCAGGGGACTAGCGGGGGGGAATGAGCAGTTCTTC
TRBV5-1	-	-	TRBJ2-1	11	CASSLEQEQFF	TGCGCCAGCAGCTTGGAACAGGAGCAGTTCTTC
TRBV20-1	-	-	TRBJ2-7	14	CSARDGGISYEQYF	TGCAGTGCTAGAGATGGGGGGATCTCCTACGAGCAGTACTTC
TRBV7-2	TRBD2	-	TRBJ2-3	20	CASSLLRNFGGGFSTDTQYF	TGTGCCAGCAGCCTTCTTAGGAATTTTGGCGGGGGGTTTTCTACAGATACGCAGTATTTT
TRBV7-2	-	-	TRBJ1-6	16	CASSPRESLNNSPLHF	TGTGCCAGCAGCCCCCGAGAAAGTTTAAATAATTCACCCCTCCACTTT
TRBV29-1	TRBD2	many	TRBJ2-1	13	CSHRLAGIGEQFF	TGCAGCCACCGATTAGCGGGGATCGGGGAGCAGTTCTTC
TRBV4-1	-	few	TRBJ2-5	17	CASSLFGEGGAGETQYF	TGCGCCAGCAGCCTCTTTGGTGAGGGTGGGGCCGGAGAGACCCAGTACTTC
TRBV7-8	TRBD2	-	TRBJ2-3	16	CASSPPETGGQDTQYF	TGTGCCAGCAGCCCCCCAGAGACGGGGGGGCAAGATACGCAGTATTTT
TRBV12-3/TRBV12-4	-	-	TRBJ2-5	13	CASSRGSRETQYF	TGTGCCAGCAGTCGAGGGTCCCGGGAGACCCAGTACTTC
TRBV20-1	TRBD1	-	TRBJ1-5	16	CSARDGQDYSNQPQHF	TGCAGTGCTAGAGATGGACAGGACTATAGCAATCAGCCCCAGCATTTT
TRBV5-6	TRBD2	few	TRBJ2-1	13	CASKYGLGHEQFF	TGTGCCAGCAAATACGGACTAGGCCATGAGCAGTTCTTC
TRBV20-1	-	few	TRBJ1-2	14	CSARDSQGARGYTF	TGCAGTGCTAGAGATAGTCAAGGGGCGAGAGGCTACACCTTC
TRBV5-6	-	-	TRBJ2-5	15	CASSLRVGYQETQYF	TGTGCCAGCAGTTTGAGGGTAGGGTACCAAGAGACCCAGTACTTC
TRBV5-6	-	-	TRBJ2-1	14	CASRRRAGYNEQFF	TGTGCCAGCCGCCGCCGAGCCGGCTACAATGAGCAGTTCTTC